These T cell receptor beta chains were read from a single sample in a study of neoadjuvant nivolumab and ipilimumab in lung cancer. Profiling relied on immunoSEQ multiplex PCR, and the TCRdb table lists in-frame clones only, not all of them. Counted here are about 18,000 clones, more than 65% occurring once; the ten biggest clones make up less than 9%. The sequencing here drew on tumor tissue, taken after neoadjuvant nivolumab, alone or with ipilimumab, at or shortly before surgery. These receptors came from an adult with non-small cell lung cancer. CDR3s include the opening cysteine and the closing phenylalanine or tryptophan. The order of the fields is CDR3 protein, J gene, V gene.

CDR3 protein: CASSLGGTRSTYEQYF
J gene: TRBJ2-7
V gene: TRBV7-2

CDR3 protein: CASSSRSGGETQYF
J gene: TRBJ2-5
V gene: TRBV5-1

CDR3 protein: CASSSWLADLYEQYF
J gene: TRBJ2-7
V gene: TRBV28

CDR3 protein: CASLSTPASGRSYAYNEQFF
J gene: TRBJ2-1
V gene: TRBV28

CDR3 protein: CATSRVEGRSEAFF
J gene: TRBJ1-1
V gene: TRBV15

CDR3 protein: CASSSHSTIYGYTF
J gene: TRBJ1-2
V gene: TRBV7-9

CDR3 protein: CASSLFTVNYGYTF
J gene: TRBJ1-2
V gene: TRBV7-9

CDR3 protein: CSANHDASGPYEQYF
J gene: TRBJ2-7
V gene: TRBV29-1

CDR3 protein: CAWSGGLAGGPGETQYF
J gene: TRBJ2-5
V gene: TRBV30

CDR3 protein: CAGTRTGGSYEQYF
J gene: TRBJ2-7
V gene: TRBV2

CDR3 protein: CASGAELHYNEQFF
J gene: TRBJ2-1
V gene: TRBV19

CDR3 protein: CASSSDRGELFF
J gene: TRBJ2-2
V gene: TRBV7-7

CDR3 protein: CASSEGLAGEQYF
J gene: TRBJ2-7
V gene: TRBV6-1

CDR3 protein: CASSLSGVNYGYTF
J gene: TRBJ1-2
V gene: TRBV5-4

CDR3 protein: CASSSPGVSGRPYEQYF
J gene: TRBJ2-7
V gene: TRBV13